This T cell receptor (beta chain) was observed in a study of T-cell memory formation after mild COVID-19. This clonotype has ten or more counts. TCRdb ran MiXCR on the 5' RACE reads and lists one entry per CDR3 protein. The sample lists around 300,000 distinct CDR3 sequences, roughly 13% seen once, with 20% to 25% in the top ten. Germline-derived CDR1 and CDR2 are LGHNT and FRNRAP. This CDR3 has 13 residues. V lost 4 bases to trimming and J lost 3 bases, with 9 bases between them. Sequenced material: PBMCs or a T cell subset sorted from them (not recorded which). V and J are TRBV12-5 and TRBJ1-1; D is ambiguous. This clonotype was sampled from a man between 18 and 29 years old who had mild COVID-19 (a few samples of this study predate the infection). Cell type and time point are not known. The CDR3, as DNA: TGTGCTAGTGGTTCTTGGTCCTACACTGAAGCTTTCTTT. Translating it yields CASGSWSYTEAFF.